The entry below gives a single TCR beta chain sequence along with its context. CDR3 length: 13 amino acids. V was clipped by 7 bases and J by 7 bases, with 14 bases between them. Germline CDR1 MDHEN, CDR2 SYDVKM. Everyone who took part was roughly 18 to 89 years old, and they came from about two dozen US areas. Cohorts were based on clinical histories the participants reported. These data originate in a study of blood T cell repertoires in COVID-19. Study information: Samples came from the United States, Italy and Spain, spanning acute and convalescent COVID-19.

Original methodology: Amplification of reference gene primers was used by the study to estimate nucleated cell counts. Clones were sequenced by immunoSEQ multiplex PCR, and TCRdb holds only the in-frame ones, with some missing. V and J calls and clone size are copied from that table; D and trimming were computed from the DNA. The data contain about 400,000 clones, 87% of them singletons. The sequence was collected from a young woman with acute COVID-19. V and J are TRBV28 and TRBJ2-1; D remains unclear. Sequencing used PBMCs or T cells enriched from blood (not recorded which). CDR3 protein: CASTRKPPNEQFF. In DNA, the CDR3 is TGTGCCAGCACCCGCAAGCCACCGAATGAGCAGTTCTTC.